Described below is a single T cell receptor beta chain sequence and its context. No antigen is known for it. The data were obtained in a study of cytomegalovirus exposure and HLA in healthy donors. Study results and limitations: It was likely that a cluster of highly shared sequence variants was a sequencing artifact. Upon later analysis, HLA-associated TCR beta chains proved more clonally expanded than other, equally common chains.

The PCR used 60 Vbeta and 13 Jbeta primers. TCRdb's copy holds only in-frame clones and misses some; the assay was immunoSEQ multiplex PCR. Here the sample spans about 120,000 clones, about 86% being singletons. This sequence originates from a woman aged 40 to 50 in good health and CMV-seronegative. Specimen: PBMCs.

The CDR3 reads CASSQQQGIGTEAFF. In DNA, the CDR3 is TGCGCCAGCAGCCAACAACAGGGAATTGGCACTGAAGCTTTCTTT. The chain has TRBV4-1 and TRBJ1-1, with TRBD1 as a possible D gene (6 bases). The germline CDR1 and CDR2 sequences are MGHRA and YSYEKL. Trimming stripped 2 bases from V and 4 bases from J, with 14 bases between. This CDR3 has 15 residues.